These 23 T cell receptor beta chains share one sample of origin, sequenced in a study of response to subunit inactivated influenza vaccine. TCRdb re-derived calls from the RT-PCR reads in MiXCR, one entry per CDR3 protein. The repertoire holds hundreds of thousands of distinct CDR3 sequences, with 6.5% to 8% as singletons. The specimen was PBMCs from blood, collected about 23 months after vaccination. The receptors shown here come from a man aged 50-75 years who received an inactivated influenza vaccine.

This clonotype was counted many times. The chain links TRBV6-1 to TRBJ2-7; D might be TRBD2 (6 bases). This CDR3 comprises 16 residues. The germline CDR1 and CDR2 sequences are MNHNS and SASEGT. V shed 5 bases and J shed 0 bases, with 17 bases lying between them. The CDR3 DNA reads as TGTGCCAGCAGTCCGCCTGGGCGGAGGGCCTCCTACGAGCAGTACTTC. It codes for CASSPPGRRASYEQYF.

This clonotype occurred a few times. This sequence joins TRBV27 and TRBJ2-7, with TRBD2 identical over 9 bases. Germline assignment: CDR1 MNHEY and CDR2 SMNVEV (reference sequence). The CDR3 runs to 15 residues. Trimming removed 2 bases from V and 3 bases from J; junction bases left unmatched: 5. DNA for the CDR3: TGTGCCAGCAGTTTACTGACTAGCGGAGGCTACGAGCAGTACTTC. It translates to CASSLLTSGGYEQYF.

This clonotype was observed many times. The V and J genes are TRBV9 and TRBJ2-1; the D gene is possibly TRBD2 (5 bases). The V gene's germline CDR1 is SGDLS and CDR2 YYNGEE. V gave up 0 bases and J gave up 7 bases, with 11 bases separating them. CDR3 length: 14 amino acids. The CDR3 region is CASSVVGSWNEQFF. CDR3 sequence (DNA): TGTGCCAGCAGCGTAGTTGGGAGTTGGAATGAGCAGTTCTTC.

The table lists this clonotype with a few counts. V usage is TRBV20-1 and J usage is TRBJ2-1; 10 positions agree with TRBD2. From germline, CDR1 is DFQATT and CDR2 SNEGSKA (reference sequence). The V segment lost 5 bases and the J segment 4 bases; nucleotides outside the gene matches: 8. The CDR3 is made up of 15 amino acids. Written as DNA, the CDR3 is TGCAGTGCTGGAAGTAGCGGGAGGAGATACAATGAGCAGTTCTTC. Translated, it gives CSAGSSGRRYNEQFF.

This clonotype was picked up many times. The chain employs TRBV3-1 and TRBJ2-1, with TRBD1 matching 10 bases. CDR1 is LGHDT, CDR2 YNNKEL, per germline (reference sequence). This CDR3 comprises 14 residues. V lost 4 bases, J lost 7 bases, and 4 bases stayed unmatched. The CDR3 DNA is TGTGCCAGCAGCCCGACAGGGGGCGGGAATGAGCAGTTCTTC. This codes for CASSPTGGGNEQFF.

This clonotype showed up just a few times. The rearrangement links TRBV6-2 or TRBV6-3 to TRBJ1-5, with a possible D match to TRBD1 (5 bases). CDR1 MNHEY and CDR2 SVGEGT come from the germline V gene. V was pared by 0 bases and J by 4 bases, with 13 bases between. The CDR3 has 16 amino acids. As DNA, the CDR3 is TGTGCCAGCAGTTACTCGCGGGGCGCAAGAAATCAGCCCCAGCATTTT. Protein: CASSYSRGARNQPQHF.

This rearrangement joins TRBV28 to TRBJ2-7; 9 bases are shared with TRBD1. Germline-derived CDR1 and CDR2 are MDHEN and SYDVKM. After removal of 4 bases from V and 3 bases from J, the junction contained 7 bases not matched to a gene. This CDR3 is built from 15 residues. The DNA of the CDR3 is TGTGCCAGCAGTTCGGCGGGACAGGGACTCTACGAGCAGTACTTC. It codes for CASSSAGQGLYEQYF.

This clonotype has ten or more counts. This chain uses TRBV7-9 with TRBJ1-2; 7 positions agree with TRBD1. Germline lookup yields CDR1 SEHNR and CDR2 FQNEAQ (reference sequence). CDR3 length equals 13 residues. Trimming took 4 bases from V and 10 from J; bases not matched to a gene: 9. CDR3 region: CASSSDRKIAYTF. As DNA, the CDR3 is TGTGCCAGCAGCTCGGACAGGAAAATCGCCTACACCTTC.

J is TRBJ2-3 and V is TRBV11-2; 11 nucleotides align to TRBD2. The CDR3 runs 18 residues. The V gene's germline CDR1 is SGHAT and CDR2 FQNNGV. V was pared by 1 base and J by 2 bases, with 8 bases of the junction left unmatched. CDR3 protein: CASSLVLAGGSNTDTQYF. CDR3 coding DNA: TGTGCCAGCAGCTTAGTTCTAGCGGGGGGTTCCAACACAGATACGCAGTATTTT.

The CDR3 sequence: CASSYSGTGYNEQFF. CDR3 in DNA: TGTGCCAGCAGCTATAGCGGGACAGGGTACAATGAGCAGTTCTTC. The chain joins TRBV7-3 to TRBJ2-1; D is perhaps TRBD1 (9 bases). This CDR3 region has 15 residues. Germline V gene sequence: CDR1 SGHTA, CDR2 FQGTGA. Trimming took 4 bases from V and 4 from J, leaving 14 bases between them.

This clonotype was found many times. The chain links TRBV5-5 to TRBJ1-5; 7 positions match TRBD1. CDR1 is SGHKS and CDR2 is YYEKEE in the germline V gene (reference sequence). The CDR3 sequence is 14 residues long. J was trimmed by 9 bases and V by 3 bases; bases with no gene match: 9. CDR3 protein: CASSSGTAGLPQHF. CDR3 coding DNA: TGTGCCAGCAGCTCGGGGACAGCCGGGTTGCCCCAGCATTTT.

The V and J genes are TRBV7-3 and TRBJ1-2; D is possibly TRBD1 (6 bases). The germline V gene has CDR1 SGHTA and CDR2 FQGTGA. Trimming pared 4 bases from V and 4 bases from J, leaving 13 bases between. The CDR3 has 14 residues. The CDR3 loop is CASSSNRDGYGYTF. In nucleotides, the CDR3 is TGTGCCAGCAGCTCGAACAGGGATGGCTATGGCTACACCTTC.

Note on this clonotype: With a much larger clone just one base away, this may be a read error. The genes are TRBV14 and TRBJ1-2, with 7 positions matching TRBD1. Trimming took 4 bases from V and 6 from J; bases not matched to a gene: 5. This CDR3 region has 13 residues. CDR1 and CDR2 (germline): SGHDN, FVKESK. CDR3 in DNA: TGTGCCAGCAGCCCTGGACAGGACGATGGCTACACCTTC. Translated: CASSPGQDDGYTF.

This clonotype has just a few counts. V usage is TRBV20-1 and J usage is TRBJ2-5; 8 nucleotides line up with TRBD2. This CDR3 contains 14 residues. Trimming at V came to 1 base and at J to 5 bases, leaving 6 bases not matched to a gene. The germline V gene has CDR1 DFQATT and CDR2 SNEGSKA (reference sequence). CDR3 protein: CSARGAGDTETQYF. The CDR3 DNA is TGCAGTGCTAGAGGAGCGGGGGATACGGAGACCCAGTACTTC.

The CDR3 coding sequence is TGTGCCAGCAGCTTTCCCGGGGGTGGCTATGGCTACACCTTC. Translated: CASSFPGGGYGYTF. The rearrangement links TRBV5-6 to TRBJ1-2; D is perhaps TRBD1 (5 bases). The V and J ends lost 2 bases and 4 bases respectively, with 12 bases between them. CDR3 size: 14 residues. Germline V gene data show CDR1 as SGHDT and CDR2 as YYEEEE.

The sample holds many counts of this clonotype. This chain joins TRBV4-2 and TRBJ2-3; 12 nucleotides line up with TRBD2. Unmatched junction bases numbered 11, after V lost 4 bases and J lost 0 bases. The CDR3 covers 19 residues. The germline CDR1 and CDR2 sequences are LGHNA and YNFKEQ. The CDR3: CASSPRFGLAGTSTDTQYF. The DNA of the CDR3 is TGTGCCAGCAGCCCAAGATTTGGACTAGCGGGGACTAGCACAGATACGCAGTATTTT.

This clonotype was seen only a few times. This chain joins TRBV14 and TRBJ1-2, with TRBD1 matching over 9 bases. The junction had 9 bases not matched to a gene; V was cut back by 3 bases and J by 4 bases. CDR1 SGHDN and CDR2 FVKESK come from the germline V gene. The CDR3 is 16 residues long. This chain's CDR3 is CASSHALTGGIYGYTF. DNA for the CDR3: TGTGCCAGCAGCCATGCCTTGACAGGGGGAATCTATGGCTACACCTTC.

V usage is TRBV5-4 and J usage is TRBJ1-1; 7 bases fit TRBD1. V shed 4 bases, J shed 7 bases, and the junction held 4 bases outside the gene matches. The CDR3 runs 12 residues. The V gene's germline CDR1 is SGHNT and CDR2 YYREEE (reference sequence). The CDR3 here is CASSVRDSEAFF. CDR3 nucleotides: TGTGCCAGCAGCGTCCGGGACAGTGAAGCTTTCTTT.

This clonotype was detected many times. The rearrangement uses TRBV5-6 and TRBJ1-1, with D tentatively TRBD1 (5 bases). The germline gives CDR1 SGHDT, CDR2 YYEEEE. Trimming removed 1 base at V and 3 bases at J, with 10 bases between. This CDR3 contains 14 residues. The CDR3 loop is CASSLYGAHTEAFF. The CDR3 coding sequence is TGTGCCAGCAGCTTGTACGGGGCGCACACTGAAGCTTTCTTT.

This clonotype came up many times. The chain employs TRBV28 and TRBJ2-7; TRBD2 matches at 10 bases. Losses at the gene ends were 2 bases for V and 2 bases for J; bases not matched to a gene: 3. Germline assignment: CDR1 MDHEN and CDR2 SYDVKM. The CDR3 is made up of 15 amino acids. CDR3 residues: CASSLLLAGAYEQYF. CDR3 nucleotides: TGTGCCAGCAGTTTACTCCTAGCGGGGGCCTACGAGCAGTACTTC.

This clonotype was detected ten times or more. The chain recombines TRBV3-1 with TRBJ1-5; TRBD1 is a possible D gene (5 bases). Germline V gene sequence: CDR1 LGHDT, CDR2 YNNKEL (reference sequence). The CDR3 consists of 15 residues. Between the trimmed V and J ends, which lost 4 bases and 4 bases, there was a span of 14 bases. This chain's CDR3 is CASSPRWGGNQPQHF. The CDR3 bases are TGTGCCAGCAGCCCCCGGTGGGGGGGAAATCAGCCCCAGCATTTT.

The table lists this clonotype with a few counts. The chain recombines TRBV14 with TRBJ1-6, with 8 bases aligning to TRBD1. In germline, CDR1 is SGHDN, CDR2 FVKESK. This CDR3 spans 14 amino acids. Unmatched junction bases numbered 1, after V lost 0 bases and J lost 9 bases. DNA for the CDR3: TGTGCCAGCAGCCAAGAGACAGGGGTTTCACCCCTCCACTTT. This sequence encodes CASSQETGVSPLHF.

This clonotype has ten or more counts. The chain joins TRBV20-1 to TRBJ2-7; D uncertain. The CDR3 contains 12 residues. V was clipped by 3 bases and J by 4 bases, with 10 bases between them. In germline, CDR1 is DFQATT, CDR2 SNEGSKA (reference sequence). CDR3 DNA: TGCAGTGCTAGCTTACGAGGATACGAGCAGTACTTC. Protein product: CSASLRGYEQYF.